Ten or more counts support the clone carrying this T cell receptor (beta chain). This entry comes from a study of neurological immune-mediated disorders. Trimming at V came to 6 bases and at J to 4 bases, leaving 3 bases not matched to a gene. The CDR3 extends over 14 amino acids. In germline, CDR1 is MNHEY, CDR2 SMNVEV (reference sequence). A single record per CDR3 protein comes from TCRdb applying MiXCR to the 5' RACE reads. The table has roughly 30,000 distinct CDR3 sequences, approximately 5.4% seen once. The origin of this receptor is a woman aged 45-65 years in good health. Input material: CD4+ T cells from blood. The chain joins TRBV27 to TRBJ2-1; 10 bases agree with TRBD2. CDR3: CASRSGGAYNEQFF. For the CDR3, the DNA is TGTGCCAGCAGGAGCGGGGGGGCGTACAATGAGCAGTTCTTC.